This TCR beta chain was retrieved from a study of blood T cell repertoires in COVID-19. The assay was immunoSEQ multiplex PCR, and TCRdb's table has in-frame clones only and misses some. The sample lists a few hundred thousand clones, approximately 77% seen once, with 0.85% to 1.2% in the top ten. Germline V gene data show CDR1 as LGHDT and CDR2 as YNNKEL (reference sequence). V dropped 2 bases and J dropped 4 bases, with 9 bases sitting between them. The CDR3 extends over 13 amino acids. What was sequenced was peripheral blood. The V call is TRBV3-1 (or the pseudogene TRBV3-2), the J call TRBJ2-7, with no clear D. This clonotype was sampled from a human donor with acute or convalescent COVID-19. The donor label of this sample is uncertain. This CDR3 reads CASSQIHLYEQYF. For the CDR3, the DNA is TGTGCCAGCAGCCAAATCCACTTATACGAGCAGTACTTC.